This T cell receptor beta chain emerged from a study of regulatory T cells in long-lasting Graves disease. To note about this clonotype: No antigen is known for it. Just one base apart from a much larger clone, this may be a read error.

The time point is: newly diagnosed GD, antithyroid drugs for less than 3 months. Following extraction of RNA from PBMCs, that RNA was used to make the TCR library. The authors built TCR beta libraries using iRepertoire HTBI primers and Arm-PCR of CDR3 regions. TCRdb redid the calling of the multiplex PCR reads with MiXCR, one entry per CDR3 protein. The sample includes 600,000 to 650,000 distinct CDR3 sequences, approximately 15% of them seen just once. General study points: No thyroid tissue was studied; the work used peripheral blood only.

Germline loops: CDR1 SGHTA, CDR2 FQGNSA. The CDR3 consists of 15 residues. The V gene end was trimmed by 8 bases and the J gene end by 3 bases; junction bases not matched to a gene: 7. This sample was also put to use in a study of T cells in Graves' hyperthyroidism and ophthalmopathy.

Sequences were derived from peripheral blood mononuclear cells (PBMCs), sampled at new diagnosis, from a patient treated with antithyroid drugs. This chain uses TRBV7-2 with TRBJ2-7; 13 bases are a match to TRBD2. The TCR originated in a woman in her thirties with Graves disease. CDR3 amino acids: CASGSGTSGIYEQYF. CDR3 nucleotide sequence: TGTGCCAGCGGCTCTGGGACTAGCGGGATCTACGAGCAGTACTTC.